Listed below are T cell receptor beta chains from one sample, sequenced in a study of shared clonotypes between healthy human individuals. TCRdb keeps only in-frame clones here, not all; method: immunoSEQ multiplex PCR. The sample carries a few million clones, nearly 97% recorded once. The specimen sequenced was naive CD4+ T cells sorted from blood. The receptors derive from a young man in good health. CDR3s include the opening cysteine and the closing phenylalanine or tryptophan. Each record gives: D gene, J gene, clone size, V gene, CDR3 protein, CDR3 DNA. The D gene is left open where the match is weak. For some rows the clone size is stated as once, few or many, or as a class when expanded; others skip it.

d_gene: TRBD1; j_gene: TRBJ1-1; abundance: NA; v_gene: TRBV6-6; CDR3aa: CASSVQEGATEAFF; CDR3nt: TGTGCCAGCAGTGTCCAAGAGGGGGCCACTGAAGCTTTCTTT
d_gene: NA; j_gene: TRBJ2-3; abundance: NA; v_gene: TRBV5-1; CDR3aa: CASSPTGDTDTQYF; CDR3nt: TGCGCCAGCAGCCCTACTGGGGACACAGATACGCAGTATTTT
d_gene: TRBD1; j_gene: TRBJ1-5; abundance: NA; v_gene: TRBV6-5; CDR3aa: CASSYDRANQPQHF; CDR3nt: TGTGCCAGCAGTTACGACAGGGCAAATCAGCCCCAGCATTTT
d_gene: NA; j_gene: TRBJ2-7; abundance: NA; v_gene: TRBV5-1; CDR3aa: CASSLLAGSNEQYF; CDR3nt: TGCGCCAGCAGCCTCCTAGCAGGCAGCAACGAGCAGTACTTC
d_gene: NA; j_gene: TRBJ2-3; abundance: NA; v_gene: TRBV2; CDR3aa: CASRLEGPTDTQYF; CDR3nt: TGTGCCAGCAGACTCGAAGGGCCCACAGATACGCAGTATTTT
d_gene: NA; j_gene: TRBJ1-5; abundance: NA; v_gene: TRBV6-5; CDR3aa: CASSRQSNQPQHF; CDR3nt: TGTGCCAGCAGTCGACAGAGCAATCAGCCCCAGCATTTT
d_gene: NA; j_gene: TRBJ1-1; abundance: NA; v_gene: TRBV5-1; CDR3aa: CASSFGGLNTEAFF; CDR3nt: TGCGCCAGCAGCTTCGGAGGTCTGAACACTGAAGCTTTCTTT
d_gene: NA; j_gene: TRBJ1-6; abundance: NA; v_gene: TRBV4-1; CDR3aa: CASSQGPDKRSYNSPLHF; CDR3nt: TGCGCCAGCAGCCAGGGACCGGACAAGCGATCCTATAATTCACCCCTCCACTTT
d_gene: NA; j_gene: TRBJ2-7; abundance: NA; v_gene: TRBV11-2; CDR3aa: CASSPVIVDEQYF; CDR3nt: TGTGCCAGCAGCCCGGTCATCGTCGACGAGCAGTACTTC
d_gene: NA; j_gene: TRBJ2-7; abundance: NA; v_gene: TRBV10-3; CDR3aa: CAISEAKLGTYEQYF; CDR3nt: TGTGCCATCAGTGAGGCTAAACTCGGGACCTACGAGCAGTACTTC
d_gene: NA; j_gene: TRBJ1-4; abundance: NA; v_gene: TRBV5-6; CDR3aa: CASSLPDPKEKLFF; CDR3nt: TGTGCCAGCAGCTTGCCAGACCCTAAGGAAAAACTGTTTTTT
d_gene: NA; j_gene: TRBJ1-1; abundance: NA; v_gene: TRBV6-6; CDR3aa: CASINVGGTEAFF; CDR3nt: TGTGCCAGCATTAACGTGGGGGGCACTGAAGCTTTCTTT
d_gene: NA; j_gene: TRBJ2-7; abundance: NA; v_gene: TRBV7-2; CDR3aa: CASSLETGTWVEQYF; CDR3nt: TGTGCCAGCAGCTTAGAGACTGGCACTTGGGTCGAGCAGTACTTC
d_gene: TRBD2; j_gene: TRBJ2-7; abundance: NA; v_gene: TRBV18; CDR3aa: CASSLFTAGGLEQYF; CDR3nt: TGTGCCAGCTCACTTTTCACGGCGGGAGGGCTCGAGCAGTACTTC
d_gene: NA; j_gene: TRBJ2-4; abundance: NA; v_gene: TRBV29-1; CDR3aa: CSVEKGGNIQYF; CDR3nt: TGCAGCGTTGAAAAGGGGGGGAACATTCAGTACTTC
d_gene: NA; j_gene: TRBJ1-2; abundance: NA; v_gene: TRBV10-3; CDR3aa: CAISDLSGNYGYTF; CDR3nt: TGTGCCATCAGTGATCTTTCAGGAAACTATGGCTACACCTTC
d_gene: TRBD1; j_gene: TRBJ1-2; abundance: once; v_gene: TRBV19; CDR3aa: CASSRTGVYGYTF; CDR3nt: TGTGCCAGTAGTCGGACAGGGGTCTATGGCTACACCTTC
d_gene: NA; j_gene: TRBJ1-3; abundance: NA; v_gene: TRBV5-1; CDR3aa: CASSLGASSGNTIYF; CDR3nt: TGCGCCAGCAGCCTGGGCGCATCCTCTGGAAACACCATATATTTT
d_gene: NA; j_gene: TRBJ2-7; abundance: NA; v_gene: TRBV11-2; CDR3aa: CASSLAGQGESKQYF; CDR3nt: TGTGCCAGCAGCTTAGCAGGTCAGGGTGAGAGCAAGCAGTACTTC
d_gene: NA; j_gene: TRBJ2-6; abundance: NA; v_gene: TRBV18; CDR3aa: CASSPQQPRGFANVLTF; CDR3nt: TGTGCCAGCTCACCACAACAGCCCAGGGGATTCGCCAACGTCCTGACTTTC
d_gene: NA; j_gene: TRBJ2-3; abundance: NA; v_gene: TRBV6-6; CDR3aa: CASSYRQGTDTQYF; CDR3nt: TGTGCCAGCAGTTACAGACAGGGCACAGATACGCAGTATTTT
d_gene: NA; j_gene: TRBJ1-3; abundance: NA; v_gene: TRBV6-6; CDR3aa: CASSYPSGRGGNTIYF; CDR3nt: TGTGCCAGCAGTTACCCTTCAGGTCGCGGGGGAAACACCATATATTTT
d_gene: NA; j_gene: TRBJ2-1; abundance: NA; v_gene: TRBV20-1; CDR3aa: CSARDWDEQFF; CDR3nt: TGCAGTGCTAGAGATTGGGATGAGCAGTTCTTC
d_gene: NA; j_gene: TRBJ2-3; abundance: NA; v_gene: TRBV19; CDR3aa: CASTTGTLGADTQYF; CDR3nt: TGTGCCAGTACCACAGGAACCCTTGGGGCAGATACGCAGTATTTT
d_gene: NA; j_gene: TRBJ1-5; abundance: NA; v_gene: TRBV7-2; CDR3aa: CASSTQGNQPQHF; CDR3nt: TGTGCCAGCAGCACACAGGGCAATCAGCCCCAGCATTTT
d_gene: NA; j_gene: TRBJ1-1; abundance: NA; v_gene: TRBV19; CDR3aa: CASSIDLDRYTEAFF; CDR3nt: TGTGCCAGTAGTATAGATCTAGACAGATACACTGAAGCTTTCTTT
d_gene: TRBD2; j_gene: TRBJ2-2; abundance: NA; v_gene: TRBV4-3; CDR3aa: CASSYRLAGGPTGELFF; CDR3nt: TGCGCCAGCAGCTATCGACTAGCGGGAGGGCCGACCGGGGAGCTGTTTTTT
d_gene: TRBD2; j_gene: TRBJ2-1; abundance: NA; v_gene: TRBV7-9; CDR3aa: CASSPGLAGGPSYNEQFF; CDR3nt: TGTGCCAGCAGCCCGGGACTAGCGGGGGGGCCCTCCTACAATGAGCAGTTCTTC
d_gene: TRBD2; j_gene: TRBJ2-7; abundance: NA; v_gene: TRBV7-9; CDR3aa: CASSPGLAGGPPSEQYF; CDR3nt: TGTGCCAGCAGCCCGGGACTAGCGGGAGGGCCACCCTCGGAGCAGTACTTC
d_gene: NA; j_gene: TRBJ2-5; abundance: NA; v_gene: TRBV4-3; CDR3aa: CASPTPPWHEKETQYF; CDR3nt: TGCGCCAGCCCGACCCCTCCCTGGCACGAGAAAGAGACCCAGTACTTC
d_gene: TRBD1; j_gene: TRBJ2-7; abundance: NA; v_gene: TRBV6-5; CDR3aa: CASSYEGLDRDEQYF; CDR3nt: TGTGCCAGCAGTTACGAGGGCCTTGACAGGGACGAGCAGTACTTC
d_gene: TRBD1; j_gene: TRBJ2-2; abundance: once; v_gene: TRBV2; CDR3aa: CASSSQRQGRGTGELFF; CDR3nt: TGTGCCAGCAGTTCACAACGACAGGGGAGAGGGACCGGGGAGCTGTTTTTT
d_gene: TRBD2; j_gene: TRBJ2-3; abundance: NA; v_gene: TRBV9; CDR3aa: CASSVGLAGRTDTQYF; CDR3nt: TGTGCCAGCAGCGTAGGCCTAGCGGGCCGCACAGATACGCAGTATTTT
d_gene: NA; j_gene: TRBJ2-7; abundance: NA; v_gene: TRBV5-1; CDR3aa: CASSVDSYEQYF; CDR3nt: TGCGCCAGCAGCGTGGACAGTTACGAGCAGTACTTC
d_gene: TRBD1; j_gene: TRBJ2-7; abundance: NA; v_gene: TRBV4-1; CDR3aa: CASSQEGTVTYEQYF; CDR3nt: TGCGCCAGCAGCCAGGAAGGGACAGTCACCTACGAGCAGTACTTC
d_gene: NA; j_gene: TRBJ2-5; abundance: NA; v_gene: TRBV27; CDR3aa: CASRPTPGAYF; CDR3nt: TGTGCCAGCAGACCCACCCCAGGGGCGTACTTC
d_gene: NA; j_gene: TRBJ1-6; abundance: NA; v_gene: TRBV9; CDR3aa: CASSVTDSYNSPLHF; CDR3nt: TGTGCCAGCAGCGTAACCGACTCCTATAATTCACCCCTCCACTTT
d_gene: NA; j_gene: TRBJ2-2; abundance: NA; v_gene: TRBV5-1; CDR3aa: CASSPSGVTGELFF; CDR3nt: TGCGCCAGCAGCCCCTCAGGGGTCACCGGGGAGCTGTTTTTT
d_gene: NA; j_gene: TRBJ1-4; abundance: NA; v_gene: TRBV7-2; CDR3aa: CASSLTLTTNEKLFF; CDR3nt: TGTGCCAGCAGCTTGACACTGACAACTAATGAAAAACTGTTTTTT
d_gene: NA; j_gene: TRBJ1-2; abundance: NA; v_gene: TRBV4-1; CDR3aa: CASSQDPAPANYGYTF; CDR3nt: TGCGCCAGCAGCCAAGATCCCGCGCCAGCTAACTATGGCTACACCTTC
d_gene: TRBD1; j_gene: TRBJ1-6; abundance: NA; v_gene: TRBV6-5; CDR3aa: CASSSTGTGYSPLHF; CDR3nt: TGTGCCAGCAGTTCCACCGGGACAGGGTATTCACCCCTCCACTTT